The sequence of this T cell receptor beta chain was determined in a study of human thymus T cells. The table came from immunoSEQ multiplex PCR; TCRdb's copy has only in-frame clones and leaves some out. This table holds tens of thousands of clones, approximately 97% found once. Resections from corrective heart surgery provided thymus tissue. Those donating were healthy Finnish infants in corrective surgery for congenital heart defects. For this clone: The target antigen is unknown.

Study-level points and caveats: Highly overlapping thymic repertoires among unrelated individuals were reported in related research. Seemingly biased V and J gene usage marked thymic and blood repertoires.

Trimming removed 2 bases from V and 4 bases from J, with 9 bases in between. Germline V gene lookup returns CDR1 KGHSH and CDR2 LQKENI. This CDR3 has 14 amino acids. This receptor was identified in a boy in the first two years of life with a congenital heart defect but otherwise immunologically healthy. Sequenced sample: thymus tissue. The chain couples TRBV18 to TRBJ1-3; TRBD1 might be the D (6 bases). The CDR3 protein is CASSPLGQGNTIYF. In nucleotides, the CDR3 is TGTGCCAGCTCACCATTAGGACAGGGAAACACCATATATTTT.